The text below deals with one T cell receptor (beta chain). In the authors' workflow: How many nucleated cells were present was estimated from reference gene primer amplification. Sequencing used immunoSEQ multiplex PCR; TCRdb keeps in-frame clones, though not all of them. V and J calls and clone size follow that table, whereas D and trimming were derived from the DNA. The data contain some 210,000 clones, about 90% of them singletons. These data belong to a study of blood T cell repertoires in COVID-19. In the study overall: Samples representing acute and convalescent COVID-19 were sourced from the United States, Italy and Spain. The cDNA or gDNA used as material had been derived from T cells, B-cell-depleted T cells, or PBMCs.

V dropped 9 bases and J dropped 8 bases, with 15 bases sitting between them. Germline V CDR1 and CDR2: MDHEN, SYDVKM. This CDR3 spans 12 amino acids. This chain uses TRBV28 with TRBJ2-3; TRBD1 might be the D (6 bases). Sequenced material: peripheral blood. The TCR comes from a man under 40 with acute or convalescent COVID-19. The CDR3 region is CASVQGRGTQYF. CDR3 DNA: TGTGCCAGTGTACAGGGTCGGGGTACGCAGTATTTT.